A selection of T cell receptor beta chains follows, all from one sample in a study of shared clonotypes between healthy human individuals. This table comes from immunoSEQ multiplex PCR, and its TCRdb copy is limited to in-frame clones, with some not included. The table shows more than 2,000,000 clones, with around 94% occurring only once. Sequenced sample: naive CD4+ T cells sorted from blood. The receptors originated from a man aged 18-30 years in good health. Each CDR3 is given with its conserved first and last residue. The D gene is left open where the match is weak. Only some rows state a clone size, as once, few, many or a class for expanded clones.

TRBD2	TRBV5-5	-	15	TRBJ2-5	TGTGCCAGCAGCTTGGTGGCGGGGGGGCAAGAGACCCAGTACTTC	CASSLVAGGQETQYF
-	TRBV25-1	-	13	TRBJ1-1	TGTGCCAGCAGTGACCGCATAGGCACTGAAGCTTTCTTT	CASSDRIGTEAFF
-	TRBV5-3	-	17	TRBJ2-3	TGTGCCAGAAGCCATTGCGGGGCAGACGGGGGCACAGATACGCAGTATTTT	CARSHCGADGGTDTQYF
TRBD1	TRBV30	-	19	TRBJ2-2	TGTGCCTGGAGTGTAGGTTCGGGACAGGGGTTCCGAACCACCGGGGAGCTGTTTTTT	CAWSVGSGQGFRTTGELFF
-	TRBV6-5	-	13	TRBJ2-1	TGTGCCAGCAGTAGAGGACCATACAATGAGCAGTTCTTC	CASSRGPYNEQFF
-	TRBV5-1	-	13	TRBJ1-1	TGCGCCAGCAGCTCCTGGCAAAGCACTGAAGCTTTCTTT	CASSSWQSTEAFF
-	TRBV9	-	14	TRBJ2-5	TGTGCCAGCAGCCTACTGGACAGCCAAGAGACCCAGTACTTC	CASSLLDSQETQYF
-	TRBV5-1	-	14	TRBJ2-7	TGCGCCAGCAGCTTGGAAGGGAATTCCTACGAGCAGTACTTC	CASSLEGNSYEQYF
TRBD1	TRBV2	-	13	TRBJ2-5	TGTGCCAGCAGTGAGCAGGGGGTAGAGACCCAGTACTTC	CASSEQGVETQYF
TRBD1	TRBV27	-	16	TRBJ2-3	TGTGCCAGCAGTTTTTATATGGGACAGGCCCTAGATACGCAGTATTTT	CASSFYMGQALDTQYF
-	TRBV7-2	-	15	TRBJ2-3	TGTGCCAGCAGCTTAGGGGTAGGGTTCACAGATACGCAGTATTTT	CASSLGVGFTDTQYF
TRBD2	TRBV10-3	-	16	TRBJ2-1	TGTGCCATCAGTGAACCCCCGGGACTAGCGGGCAATGAGCAGTTCTTC	CAISEPPGLAGNEQFF
-	TRBV6-5	-	12	TRBJ1-1	TGTGCCAGCAGTAGTTGGAACACTGAAGCTTTCTTT	CASSSWNTEAFF
-	TRBV10-1	once	12	TRBJ2-7	TGCGCCAGCAGTCCGGACAGCTACGAGCAGTACTTC	CASSPDSYEQYF
-	TRBV2	once	14	TRBJ1-2	TGTGCCAGCAGTGACCCGACGGCACTGTATGGCTACACCTTC	CASSDPTALYGYTF
TRBD1	TRBV5-1	once	14	TRBJ2-2	TGCGCCAGCAGCGAGGGACAGCTCACCGGGGAGCTGTTTTTT	CASSEGQLTGELFF
TRBD2	TRBV11-2	-	14	TRBJ2-2	TGTGCCAGCAGCTTAGTTAGCGGGGCCGGGGAGCTGTTTTTT	CASSLVSGAGELFF
TRBD2	TRBV10-3	-	12	TRBJ2-7	TGTGCCATCAATAGCGGGAAATACGAGCAGTACTTC	CAINSGKYEQYF
TRBD1	TRBV28	once	18	TRBJ2-5	TGTGCCAGCAGTTTAAAGGGGGCATGGGCAGGGAGAAGGGAGACCCAGTACTTC	CASSLKGAWAGRRETQYF
TRBD1	TRBV6-6	-	15	TRBJ2-1	TGTGCCAGCAGGACCGGGACAGCTTTCTACAATGAGCAGTTCTTC	CASRTGTAFYNEQFF
TRBD2	TRBV30	few	12	TRBJ2-5	TGTGCCTGGACTAGCGGACAAGAGACCCAGTACTTC	CAWTSGQETQYF
TRBD1	TRBV7-9	-	15	TRBJ2-3	TGTGCCAGCATTCGGACAGGTCAACCCACAGATACGCAGTATTTT	CASIRTGQPTDTQYF
-	TRBV7-2	-	14	TRBJ2-5	TGTGCCAGCAGCTTGACACAGGGAGGAGAGACCCAGTACTTC	CASSLTQGGETQYF
-	TRBV7-2	-	14	TRBJ2-7	TGTGCCAGCAGCCGCCCCCCCCACTCCTACGAGCAGTACTTC	CASSRPPHSYEQYF
-	TRBV18	-	15	TRBJ1-5	TGTGCCAGCTCACCGGCGGGGGGTGATAGGGTGGCCCAGCATTTT	CASSPAGGDRVAQHF
TRBD1	TRBV25-1	-	14	TRBJ1-6	TGTGCCAGCAGTGGGGACACAGGGGGTTCACCCCTCCACTTT	CASSGDTGGSPLHF
TRBD2	TRBV7-2	-	17	TRBJ2-4	TGTGCCAGCAGCTTCGGCCCGGGAGCGGGGGGGCAAAACATTCAGTACTTC	CASSFGPGAGGQNIQYF
-	TRBV6-5	-	16	TRBJ2-3	TGTGCCAGCAGTTGGTCGTGGCTAGCAGCCACAGATACGCAGTATTTT	CASSWSWLAATDTQYF
TRBD1	TRBV5-1	-	14	TRBJ1-1	TGCGCCAGCAGCATACAGGGGGGCAACACTGAAGCTTTCTTT	CASSIQGGNTEAFF
-	TRBV9	once	14	TRBJ1-6	TGTGCCAGCAGCGTCGGGGGGGGTAATTCACCCCTCCACTTT	CASSVGGGNSPLHF
-	TRBV4-1	few	13	TRBJ2-7	TGCGCCAGCAGCCGTCGGGCCCGCTACGAGCAGTACTTC	CASSRRARYEQYF
TRBD1	TRBV4-3	-	16	TRBJ1-2	TGCGCCAGCAGCCAAGATCCCAGGGGGCTGAACTATGGCTACACCTTC	CASSQDPRGLNYGYTF
-	TRBV5-4	-	13	TRBJ2-5	TGTGCCAGCAGCTTCGTGGACCAAGAGACCCAGTACTTC	CASSFVDQETQYF
-	TRBV7-9	-	13	TRBJ2-7	TGTGCCAGCAGCTTAAATGAGATCCACGAGCAGTACTTC	CASSLNEIHEQYF
-	TRBV18	-	13	TRBJ2-1	TGTGCCAGCTCACCCGGGGGTGTAGGGGAGCAGTTCTTC	CASSPGGVGEQFF
-	TRBV19	few	13	TRBJ1-5	TGTGCCAGTAGTATTTCCACAGAGAGGCCCCAGCATTTT	CASSISTERPQHF
-	TRBV5-6	-	14	TRBJ1-6	TGTGCCAGCAGCTTTGGAGACAGAGATTCACCCCTCCACTTT	CASSFGDRDSPLHF
-	TRBV9	-	12	TRBJ2-5	TGTGCCAGCAGCACCCACCCCGAGACCCAGTACTTC	CASSTHPETQYF
-	TRBV7-9	-	14	TRBJ2-1	TGTGCCAGCAGCTTAGGGGGGGAAACGAATGAGCAGTTCTTC	CASSLGGETNEQFF
-	TRBV30	-	15	TRBJ2-3	TGTGCCTGGAGTACGACCGGGACTCGCACAGATACGCAGTATTTT	CAWSTTGTRTDTQYF
TRBD1	TRBV10-3	-	18	TRBJ1-4	TGTGCCATCAGTGACCCCGGGACAGGGACGGGGGAAAACGAAAAACTGTTTTTT	CAISDPGTGTGENEKLFF
-	TRBV2	-	16	TRBJ2-7	TGTGCCAGCACCCCCGCCAACGCGGGGAGTGAGTACGAGCAGTACTTC	CASTPANAGSEYEQYF
-	TRBV7-9	once	11	TRBJ2-7	TGTGCCAGCACCCAGGCATACGAGCAGTACTTC	CASTQAYEQYF
TRBD1	TRBV6-1	once	13	TRBJ1-4	TGTGCCACCAGGACAGGGCCTAATGAAAAACTGTTTTTT	CATRTGPNEKLFF
TRBD1	TRBV7-3	-	15	TRBJ2-3	TGTGCCAGCAGCTTCCGGACAGGGGTCACAGATACGCAGTATTTT	CASSFRTGVTDTQYF
-	TRBV13	-	12	TRBJ1-1	TGTGCCAGCAGCCAGAGGGACACTGAAGCTTTCTTT	CASSQRDTEAFF
TRBD1	TRBV18	-	14	TRBJ1-1	TGTGCCAGCTCACCAGGACAGGGCGGCACTGAAGCTTTCTTT	CASSPGQGGTEAFF
TRBD1	TRBV11-2	-	15	TRBJ1-3	TGTGCCAGCAGCCGGACAGGCACCTCTGGAAACACCATATATTTT	CASSRTGTSGNTIYF
TRBD1	TRBV6-5	-	13	TRBJ2-7	TGTGCCACCCACAGTGGACAGGGTGTAGAGCAGTACTTC	CATHSGQGVEQYF